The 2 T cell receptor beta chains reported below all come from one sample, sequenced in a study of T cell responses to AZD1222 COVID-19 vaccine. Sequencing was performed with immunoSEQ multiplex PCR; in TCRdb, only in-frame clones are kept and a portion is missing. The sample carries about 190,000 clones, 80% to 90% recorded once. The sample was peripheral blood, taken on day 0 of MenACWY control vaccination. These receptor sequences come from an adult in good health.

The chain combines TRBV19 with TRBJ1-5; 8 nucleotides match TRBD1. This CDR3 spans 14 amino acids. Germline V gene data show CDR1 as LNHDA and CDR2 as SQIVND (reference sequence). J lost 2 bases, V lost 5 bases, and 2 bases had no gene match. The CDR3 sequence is CASSRGQGNQPQHF. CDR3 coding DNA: TGTGCCAGTAGTCGGGGACAGGGCAATCAGCCCCAGCATTTT.

The CDR3 region has the DNA TGTGCCAGCAGCCCATCCTATGAGCAGTTCTTC. It translates to CASSPSYEQFF. The V call is TRBV12-3 or TRBV12-4, the J call TRBJ2-1; D call uncertain. The germline V and J ends were trimmed by 6 bases and 8 bases, with 8 bases remaining between them. This CDR3 spans 11 amino acids.